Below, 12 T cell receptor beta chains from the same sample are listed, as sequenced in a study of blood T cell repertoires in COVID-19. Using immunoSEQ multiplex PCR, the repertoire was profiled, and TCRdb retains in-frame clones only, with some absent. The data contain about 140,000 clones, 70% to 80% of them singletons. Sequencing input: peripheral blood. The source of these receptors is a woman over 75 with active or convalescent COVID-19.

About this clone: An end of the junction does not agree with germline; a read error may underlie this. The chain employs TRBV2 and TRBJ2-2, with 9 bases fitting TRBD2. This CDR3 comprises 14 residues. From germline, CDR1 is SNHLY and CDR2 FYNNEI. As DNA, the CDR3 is TGTGCCTGCAGCGGGGGGCCGATTACCGGGGAGCTGTTTTTT. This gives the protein CACSGGPITGELFF.

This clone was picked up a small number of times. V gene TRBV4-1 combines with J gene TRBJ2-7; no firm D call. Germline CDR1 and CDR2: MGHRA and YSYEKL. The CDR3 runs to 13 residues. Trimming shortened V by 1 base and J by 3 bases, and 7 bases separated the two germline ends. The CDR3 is CASSQGWLYEQYF. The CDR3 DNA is TGCGCCAGCAGCCAAGGCTGGCTCTACGAGCAGTACTTC.

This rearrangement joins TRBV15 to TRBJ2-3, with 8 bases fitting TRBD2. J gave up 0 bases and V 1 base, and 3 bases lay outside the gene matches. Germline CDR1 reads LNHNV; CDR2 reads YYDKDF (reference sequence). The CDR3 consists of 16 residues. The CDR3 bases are TGTGCCACCAGCAGAGGCACTAGCGGAAGCACAGATACGCAGTATTTT. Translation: CATSRGTSGSTDTQYF.

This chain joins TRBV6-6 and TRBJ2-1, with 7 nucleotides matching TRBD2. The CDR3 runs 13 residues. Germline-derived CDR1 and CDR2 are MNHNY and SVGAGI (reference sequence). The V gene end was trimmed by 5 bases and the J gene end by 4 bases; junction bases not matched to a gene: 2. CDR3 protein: CASSRSGYNEQFF. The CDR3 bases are TGTGCCAGCAGTCGTAGCGGGTACAATGAGCAGTTCTTC.

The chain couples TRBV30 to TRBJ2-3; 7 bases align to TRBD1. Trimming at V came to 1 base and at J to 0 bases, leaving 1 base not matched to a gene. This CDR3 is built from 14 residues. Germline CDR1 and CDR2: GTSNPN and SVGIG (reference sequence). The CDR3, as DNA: TGTGCCTGGAGTGGGGGACAGAGCACAGATACGCAGTATTTT. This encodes CAWSGGQSTDTQYF.

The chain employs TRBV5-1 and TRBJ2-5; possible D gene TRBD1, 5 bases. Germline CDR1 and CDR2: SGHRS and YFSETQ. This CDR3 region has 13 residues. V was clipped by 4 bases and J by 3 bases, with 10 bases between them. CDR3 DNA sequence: TGCGCCAGCAGCGCTGACAGTGAAGAGACCCAGTACTTC. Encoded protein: CASSADSEETQYF.

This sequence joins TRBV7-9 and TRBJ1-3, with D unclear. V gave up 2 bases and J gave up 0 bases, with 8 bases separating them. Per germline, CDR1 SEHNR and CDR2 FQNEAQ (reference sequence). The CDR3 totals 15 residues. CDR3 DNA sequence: TGTGCCAGCAGCTTATTGTCGGGCTCTGGAAACACCATATATTTT. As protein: CASSLLSGSGNTIYF.

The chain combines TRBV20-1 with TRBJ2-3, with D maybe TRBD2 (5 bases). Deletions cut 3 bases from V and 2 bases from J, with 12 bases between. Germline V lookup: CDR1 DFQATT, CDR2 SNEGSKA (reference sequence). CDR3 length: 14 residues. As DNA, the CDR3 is TGCAGTGCTAGTACCGGGGAATACACAGATACGCAGTATTTT. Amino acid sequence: CSASTGEYTDTQYF.

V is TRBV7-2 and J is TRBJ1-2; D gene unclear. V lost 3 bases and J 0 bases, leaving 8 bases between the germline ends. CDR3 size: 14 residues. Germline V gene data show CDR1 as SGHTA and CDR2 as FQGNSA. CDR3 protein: CASSLSTANYGYTF. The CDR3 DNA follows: TGTGCCAGCAGCTTGAGCACAGCTAACTATGGCTACACCTTC.

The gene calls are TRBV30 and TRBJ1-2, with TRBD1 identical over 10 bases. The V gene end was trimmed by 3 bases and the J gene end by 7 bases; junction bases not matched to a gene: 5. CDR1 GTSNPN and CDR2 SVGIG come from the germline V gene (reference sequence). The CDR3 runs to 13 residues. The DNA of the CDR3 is TGTGCCTGGAGCTTGACAGGGGGCCTTGGCTACACCTTC. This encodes CAWSLTGGLGYTF.

The CDR3 DNA reads as TGCGCCAGCAGCTTCGGGACAGGGGTAAATTTTTTGGCCGGGGAGCTGTTTTTT. Protein product: CASSFGTGVNFLAGELFF. J is TRBJ2-2 and V is TRBV5-1; 10 bases are a match to TRBD1. The ends lost 2 bases at V and 6 bases at J; junction bases unmatched: 13. The CDR3 totals 18 residues. Germline-derived CDR1 and CDR2 are SGHRS and YFSETQ.

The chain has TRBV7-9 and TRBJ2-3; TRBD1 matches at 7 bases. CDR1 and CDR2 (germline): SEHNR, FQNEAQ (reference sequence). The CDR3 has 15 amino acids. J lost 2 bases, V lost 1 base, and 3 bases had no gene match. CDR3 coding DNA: TGTGCCAGCAGCTTAGTGGGACAGACCACAGATACGCAGTATTTT. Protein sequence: CASSLVGQTTDTQYF.